This T cell receptor beta chain was obtained from a study of CD8 T cells in ankylosing spondylitis. This clonotype was seen more than once but under ten times. MiXCR, run by TCRdb on the 5' RACE reads, gives a single entry per CDR3 protein. The sample consists of 180,000 or so distinct CDR3 sequences, 11% of them appearing once. Germline CDR1 and CDR2: SGHTA and FQGNSA. The CDR3 totals 13 residues. Trimming removed 4 bases from V and 9 bases from J, with 16 bases in between. The sequence derives from a male donor with ankylosing spondylitis or in good health (not recorded which). The chain links TRBV7-2 to TRBJ2-7; no firm D call. The sequenced sample was blood, either unsorted or a sorted T cell fraction (not recorded which). The CDR3, as DNA: TGTGCCAGCAGCTCGACCGGCCTTGTAGGGCAGTACTTC. Residues: CASSSTGLVGQYF. The full variable domain, completed using reference TRBV7-2 and TRBJ2-7, is GAGVSQSPSNKVTEKGKDVELRCDPISGHTALYWYRQSLGQGLEFLIYFQGNSAPDKSGLPSDRFSAERTGGSVSTLTIQRTQQEDSAVYLCASSSTGLVGQYFGPGTRLTVT.